In its sample, the clone carrying this T cell receptor (beta chain) was seen once. This entry comes from a study of blood T cell repertoires in COVID-19. Whole-study context: The origin of the acute and convalescent COVID-19 samples was the United States, Italy and Spain. PBMCs, B-cell-depleted T cells, or T cells provided the cDNA or gDNA that made up the material.

Data came from immunoSEQ multiplex PCR; TCRdb stores just in-frame clones and leaves some out. The sample lists about 200,000 clones; 70% to 90% were seen once. Germline V CDR1 and CDR2: SNHLY, FYNNEI. J gave up 6 bases and V 6 bases, and 14 bases lay outside the gene matches. The CDR3 length is 16 residues. The material sequenced was peripheral blood. The rearrangement joins TRBV2 to TRBJ2-1, with 7 nucleotides matching TRBD2. The sequence derives from a human donor with active or convalescent COVID-19. The donor label of this sample is uncertain. The CDR3, as DNA: TGTGCCAGCAGCGCCGGGGTTGGGAGGGCCCCCAATGAGCAGTTCTTC. The encoded protein is CASSAGVGRAPNEQFF.